What follows describes a single T cell receptor (beta chain). Its antigen remains unknown. The sample belongs to a study of post-analysis software for immune sequencing data. Whole-study findings and limits: Controls had lower frequencies than patients of four or five TRBV segments, which included TRBV5-6, TRBV5-1 and TRBV20-1. Samples made in the same batch grouped tightly together by F measure. Compared with controls, patients showed significantly lower normalized Chao1 diversity.

TCR beta libraries were prepared from cDNA with unique molecular identifiers. MiXCR, run by TCRdb on the PCR reads, gives a single entry per CDR3 protein. Of roughly 730,000 distinct CDR3 sequences listed, 25% to 30% are singletons. The CDR3 runs 16 residues. Germline loops: CDR1 LGHNA, CDR2 YNFKEQ. V lost 0 bases to trimming and J lost 4 bases, with 15 bases between them. The J gene is TRBJ1-2, the V gene TRBV4-2, with D perhaps TRBD1 (6 bases). The TCR sequence derives from a girl under 18 with multiple sclerosis. The source material was blood. The CDR3 spells CASSQDPGATFYGYTF. CDR3 nucleotides: TGTGCCAGCAGCCAAGACCCGGGGGCGACCTTCTATGGCTACACCTTC.